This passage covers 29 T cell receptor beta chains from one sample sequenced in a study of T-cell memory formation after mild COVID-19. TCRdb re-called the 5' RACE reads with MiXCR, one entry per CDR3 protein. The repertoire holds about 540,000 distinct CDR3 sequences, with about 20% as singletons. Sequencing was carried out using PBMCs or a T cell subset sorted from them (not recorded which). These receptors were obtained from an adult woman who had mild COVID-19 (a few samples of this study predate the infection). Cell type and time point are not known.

Here the CDR3 DNA reads TGTGCCAGCAGCTTATCGGGACAGAAAACAGATACGCAGTATTTT. Its translation: CASSLSGQKTDTQYF. V and J are TRBV7-9 and TRBJ2-3; 7 nucleotides align to TRBD1. Per germline, CDR1 SEHNR and CDR2 FQNEAQ (reference sequence). The CDR3 totals 15 residues. The ends lost 2 bases at V and 3 bases at J; junction bases unmatched: 5.

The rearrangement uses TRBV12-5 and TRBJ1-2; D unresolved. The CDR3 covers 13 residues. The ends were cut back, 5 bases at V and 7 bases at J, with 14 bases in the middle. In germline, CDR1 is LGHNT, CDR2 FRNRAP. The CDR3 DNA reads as TGTGCTAGTGGTCCTATGAGCTCGAGTGGCTACACCTTC. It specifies CASGPMSSSGYTF. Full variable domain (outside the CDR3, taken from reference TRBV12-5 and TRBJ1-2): DARVTQTPRHKVTEMGQEVTMRCQPILGHNTVFWYRQTMMQGLELLAYFRNRAPLDDSGMPKDRFSAEMPDATLATLKIQPSEPRDSAVYFCASGPMSSSGYTFGSGTRLTVV.

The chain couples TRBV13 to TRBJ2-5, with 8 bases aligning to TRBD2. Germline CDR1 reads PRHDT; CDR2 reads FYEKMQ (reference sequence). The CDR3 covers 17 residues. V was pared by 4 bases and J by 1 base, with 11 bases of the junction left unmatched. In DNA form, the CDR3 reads TGTGCCAGCAGCTCCTCCGGGACTAGGGGACCCCAAGAGACCCAGTACTTC. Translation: CASSSSGTRGPQETQYF.

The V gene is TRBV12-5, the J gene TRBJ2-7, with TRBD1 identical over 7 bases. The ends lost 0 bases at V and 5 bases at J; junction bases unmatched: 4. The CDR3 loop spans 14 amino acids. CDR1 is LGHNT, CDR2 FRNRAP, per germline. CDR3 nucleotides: TGTGCTAGTGGTTTGGTACAGGGGATCCACGAGCAGTACTTC. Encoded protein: CASGLVQGIHEQYF. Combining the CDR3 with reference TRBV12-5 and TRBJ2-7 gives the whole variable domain DARVTQTPRHKVTEMGQEVTMRCQPILGHNTVFWYRQTMMQGLELLAYFRNRAPLDDSGMPKDRFSAEMPDATLATLKIQPSEPRDSAVYFCASGLVQGIHEQYFGPGTRLTVT.

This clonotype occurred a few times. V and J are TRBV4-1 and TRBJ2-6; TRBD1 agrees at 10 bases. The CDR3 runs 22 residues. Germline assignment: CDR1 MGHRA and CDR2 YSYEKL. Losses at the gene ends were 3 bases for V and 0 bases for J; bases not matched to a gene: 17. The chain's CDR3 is CASSQSILPRDRGPSGANVLTF. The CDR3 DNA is TGCGCCAGCAGCCAGAGCATCCTGCCCCGGGACAGGGGTCCCTCTGGGGCCAACGTCCTGACTTTC.

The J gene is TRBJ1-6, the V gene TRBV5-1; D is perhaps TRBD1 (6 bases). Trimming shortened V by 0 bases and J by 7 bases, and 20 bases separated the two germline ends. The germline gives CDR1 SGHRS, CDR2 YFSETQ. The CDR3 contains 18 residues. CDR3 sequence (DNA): TGCGCCAGCAGCTTGGAGCCCCGACAGGCGGGGCGGAATTCACCCCTCCACTTT. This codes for CASSLEPRQAGRNSPLHF.

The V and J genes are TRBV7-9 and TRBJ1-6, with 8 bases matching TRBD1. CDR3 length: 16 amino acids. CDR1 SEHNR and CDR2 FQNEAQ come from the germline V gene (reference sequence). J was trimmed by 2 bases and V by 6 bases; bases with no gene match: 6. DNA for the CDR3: TGTGCCAGCAGATCGGACAGGGTGGCCTATAATTCACCCCTCCACTTT. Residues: CASRSDRVAYNSPLHF.

The CDR3, as DNA: TGTGCCACCAGTGTAGCTGGGACTAGCGGGGAGACCCAGTACTTC. This encodes CATSVAGTSGETQYF. The V call is TRBV24-1, the J call TRBJ2-5; 12 bases line up with TRBD2. The CDR3 is made up of 15 amino acids. Trimming at V came to 5 bases and at J to 5 bases, leaving 5 bases not matched to a gene. Germline assignment: CDR1 KGHDR and CDR2 SFDVKD.

CDR3 DNA: TGCGCCAGCAGCTTGTTGACAGGGTGGGCCATTGGACCCCACCCTCAGCATTTT. Translated: CASSLLTGWAIGPHPQHF. The rearrangement joins TRBV5-1 to TRBJ1-5; the match to TRBD1 covers 7 bases. Trimming took 1 base from V and 13 from J; bases not matched to a gene: 23. This CDR3 is 18 amino acids long. Germline V CDR1 and CDR2: SGHRS, YFSETQ.

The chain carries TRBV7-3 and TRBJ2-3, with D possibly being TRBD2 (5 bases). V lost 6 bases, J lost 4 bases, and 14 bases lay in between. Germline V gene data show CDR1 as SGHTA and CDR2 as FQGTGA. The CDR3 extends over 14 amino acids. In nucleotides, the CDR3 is TGTGCCAGCAGTCCACTAGGTGGGGCAGATACGCAGTATTTT. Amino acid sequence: CASSPLGGADTQYF.

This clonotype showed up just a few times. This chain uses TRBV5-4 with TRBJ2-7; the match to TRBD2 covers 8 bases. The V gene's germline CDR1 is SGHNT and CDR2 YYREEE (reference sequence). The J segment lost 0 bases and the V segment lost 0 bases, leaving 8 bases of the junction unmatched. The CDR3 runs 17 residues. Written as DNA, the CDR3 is TGTGCCAGCAGCTTGGGGTTTGGTAGCGGGAACTCCTACGAGCAGTACTTC. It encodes CASSLGFGSGNSYEQYF.

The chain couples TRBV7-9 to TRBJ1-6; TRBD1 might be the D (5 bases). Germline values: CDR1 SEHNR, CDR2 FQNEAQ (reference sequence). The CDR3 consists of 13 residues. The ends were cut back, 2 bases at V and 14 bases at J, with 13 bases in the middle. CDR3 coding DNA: TGTGCCAGCAGCTTAAGGGGAGCCCAAGCCCTCCACTTT. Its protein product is CASSLRGAQALHF. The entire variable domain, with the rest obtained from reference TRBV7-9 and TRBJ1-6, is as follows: DTGVSQNPRHKITKRGQNVTFRCDPISEHNRLYWYRQTLGQGPEFLTYFQNEAQLEKSRLLSDRFSAERPKGSFSTLEIQRTEQGDSAMYLCASSLRGAQALHFGNGTRLTVT.

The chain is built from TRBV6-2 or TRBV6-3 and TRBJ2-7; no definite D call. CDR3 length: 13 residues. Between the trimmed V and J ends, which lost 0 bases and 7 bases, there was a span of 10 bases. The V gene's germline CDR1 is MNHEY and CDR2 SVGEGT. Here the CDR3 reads CASSYSRVLEQYF. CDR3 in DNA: TGTGCCAGCAGTTACTCTCGGGTTTTGGAGCAGTACTTC.

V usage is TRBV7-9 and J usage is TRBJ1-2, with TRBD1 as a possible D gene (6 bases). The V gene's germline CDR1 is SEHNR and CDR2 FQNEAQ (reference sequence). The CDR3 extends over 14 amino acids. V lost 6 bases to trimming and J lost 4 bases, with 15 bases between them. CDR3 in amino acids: CASRNTGLGYGYTF. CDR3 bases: TGTGCCAGCAGGAACACAGGGCTAGGCTATGGCTACACCTTC. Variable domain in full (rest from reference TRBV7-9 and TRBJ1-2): DTGVSQNPRHKITKRGQNVTFRCDPISEHNRLYWYRQTLGQGPEFLTYFQNEAQLEKSRLLSDRFSAERPKGSFSTLEIQRTEQGDSAMYLCASRNTGLGYGYTFGSGTRLTVV.

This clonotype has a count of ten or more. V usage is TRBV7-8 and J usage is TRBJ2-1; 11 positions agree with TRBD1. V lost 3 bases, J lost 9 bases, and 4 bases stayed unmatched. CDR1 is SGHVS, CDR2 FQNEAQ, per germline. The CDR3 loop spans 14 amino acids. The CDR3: CASSFRTGGLEQFF. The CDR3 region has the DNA TGTGCCAGCAGCTTCCGGACAGGGGGCCTTGAGCAGTTCTTC. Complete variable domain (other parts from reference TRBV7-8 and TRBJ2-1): GAGVSQSPRYKVAKRGQDVALRCDPISGHVSLFWYQQALGQGPEFLTYFQNEAQLDKSGLPSDRFFAERPEGSVSTLKIQRTQQEDSAVYLCASSFRTGGLEQFFGPGTRLTVL.

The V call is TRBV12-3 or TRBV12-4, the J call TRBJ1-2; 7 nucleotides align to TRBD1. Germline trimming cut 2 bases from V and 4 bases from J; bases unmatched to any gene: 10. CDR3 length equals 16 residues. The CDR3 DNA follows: TGTGCCAGCAGTTTAAGGCGACAGGGAATAACCTATGGCTACACCTTC. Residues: CASSLRRQGITYGYTF.

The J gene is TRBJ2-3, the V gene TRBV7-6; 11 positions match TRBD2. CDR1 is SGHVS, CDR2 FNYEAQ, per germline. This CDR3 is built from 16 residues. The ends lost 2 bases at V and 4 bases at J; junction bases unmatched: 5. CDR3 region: CASSLTLAGGSDTQYF. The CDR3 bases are TGTGCCAGCAGCTTAACGCTAGCGGGAGGTTCAGATACGCAGTATTTT.

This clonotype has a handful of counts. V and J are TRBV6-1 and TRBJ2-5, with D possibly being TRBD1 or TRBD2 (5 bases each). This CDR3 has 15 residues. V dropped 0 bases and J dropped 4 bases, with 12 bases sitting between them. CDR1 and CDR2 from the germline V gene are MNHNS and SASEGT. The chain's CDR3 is CASSEAQAGGETQYF. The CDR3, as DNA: TGTGCCAGCAGTGAAGCGCAGGCTGGGGGAGAGACCCAGTACTTC.

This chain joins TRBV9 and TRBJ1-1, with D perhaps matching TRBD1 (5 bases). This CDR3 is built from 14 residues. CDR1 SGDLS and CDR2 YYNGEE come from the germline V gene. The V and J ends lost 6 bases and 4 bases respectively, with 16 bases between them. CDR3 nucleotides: TGTGCCAGCACCGAGTCAGGGCTGTTCACTGAAGCTTTCTTT. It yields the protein CASTESGLFTEAFF.

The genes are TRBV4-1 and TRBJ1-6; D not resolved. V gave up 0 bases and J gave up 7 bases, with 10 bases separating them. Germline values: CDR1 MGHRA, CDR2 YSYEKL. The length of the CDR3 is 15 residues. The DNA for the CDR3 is TGCGCCAGCAGCCAAGACAAGGGCGGGAATTCACCCCTCCACTTT. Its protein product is CASSQDKGGNSPLHF.

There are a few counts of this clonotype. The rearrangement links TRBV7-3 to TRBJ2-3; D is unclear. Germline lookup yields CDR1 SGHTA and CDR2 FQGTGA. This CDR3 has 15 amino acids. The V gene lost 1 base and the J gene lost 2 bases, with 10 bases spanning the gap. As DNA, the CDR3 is TGTGCCAGCAGCTTAAGTCGAGACCTCACAGATACGCAGTATTTT. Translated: CASSLSRDLTDTQYF.

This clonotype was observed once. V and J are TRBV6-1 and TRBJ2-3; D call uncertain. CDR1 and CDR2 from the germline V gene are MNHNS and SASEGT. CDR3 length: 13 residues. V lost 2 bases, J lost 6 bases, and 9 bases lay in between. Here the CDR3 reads CASSEFEEDTQYF. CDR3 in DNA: TGTGCCAGCAGTGAATTCGAGGAGGATACGCAGTATTTT.

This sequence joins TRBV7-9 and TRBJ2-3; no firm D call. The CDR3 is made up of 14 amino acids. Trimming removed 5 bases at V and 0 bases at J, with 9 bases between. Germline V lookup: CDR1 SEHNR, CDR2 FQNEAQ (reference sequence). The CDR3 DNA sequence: TGTGCCAGCAGCATCGTGGGAAGCACAGATACGCAGTATTTT. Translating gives CASSIVGSTDTQYF. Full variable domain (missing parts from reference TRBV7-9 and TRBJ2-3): DTGVSQNPRHKITKRGQNVTFRCDPISEHNRLYWYRQTLGQGPEFLTYFQNEAQLEKSRLLSDRFSAERPKGSFSTLEIQRTEQGDSAMYLCASSIVGSTDTQYFGPGTRLTVL.

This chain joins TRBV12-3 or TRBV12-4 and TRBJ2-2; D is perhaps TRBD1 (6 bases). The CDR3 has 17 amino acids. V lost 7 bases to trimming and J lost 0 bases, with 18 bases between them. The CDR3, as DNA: TGTGCCAGCACCCCCTACAGGGTCAGAACGAACACCGGGGAGCTGTTTTTT. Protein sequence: CASTPYRVRTNTGELFF.

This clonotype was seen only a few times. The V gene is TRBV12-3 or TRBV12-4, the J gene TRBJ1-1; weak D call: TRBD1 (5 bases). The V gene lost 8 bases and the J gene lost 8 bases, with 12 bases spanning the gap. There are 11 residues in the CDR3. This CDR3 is CASPRGREAFF. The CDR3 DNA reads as TGTGCCAGCCCGCGGGGCCGCGAAGCTTTCTTT.

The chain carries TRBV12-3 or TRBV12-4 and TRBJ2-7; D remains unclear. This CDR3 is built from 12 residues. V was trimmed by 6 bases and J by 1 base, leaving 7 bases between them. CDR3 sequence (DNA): TGTGCCAGCAGCACTCCTTCCTACGAGCAGTACTTC. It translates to CASSTPSYEQYF.

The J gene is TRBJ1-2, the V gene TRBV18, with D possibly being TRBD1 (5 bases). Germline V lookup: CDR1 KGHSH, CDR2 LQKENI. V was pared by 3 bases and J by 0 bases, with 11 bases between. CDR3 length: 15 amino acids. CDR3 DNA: TGTGCCAGCTCACCCAAGACAGACCCTAACTATGGCTACACCTTC. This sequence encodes CASSPKTDPNYGYTF.

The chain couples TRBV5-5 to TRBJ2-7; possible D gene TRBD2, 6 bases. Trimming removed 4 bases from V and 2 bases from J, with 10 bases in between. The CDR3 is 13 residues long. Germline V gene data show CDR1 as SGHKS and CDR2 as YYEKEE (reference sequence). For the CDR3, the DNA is TGTGCCAGCAGCGTCGGGACTCCCTACGAGCAGTACTTC. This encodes CASSVGTPYEQYF.

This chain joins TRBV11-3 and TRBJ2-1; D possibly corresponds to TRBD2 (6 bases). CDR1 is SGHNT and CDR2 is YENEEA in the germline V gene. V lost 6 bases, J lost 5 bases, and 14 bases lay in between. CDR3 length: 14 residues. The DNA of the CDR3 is TGTGCCAGCAGTCCTCGGGCGGGGAACAATGAGCAGTTCTTC. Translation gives CASSPRAGNNEQFF.